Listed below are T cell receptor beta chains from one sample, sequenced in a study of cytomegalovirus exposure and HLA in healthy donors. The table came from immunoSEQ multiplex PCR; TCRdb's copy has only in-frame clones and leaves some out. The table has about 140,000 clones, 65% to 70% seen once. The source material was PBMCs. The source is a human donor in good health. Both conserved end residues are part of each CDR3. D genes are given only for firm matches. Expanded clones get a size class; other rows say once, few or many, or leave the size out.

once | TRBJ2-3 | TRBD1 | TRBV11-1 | TGTGCCAGCAGCGCAACAGGGGGCCCCACAGATACGCAGTATTTT | CASSATGGPTDTQYF
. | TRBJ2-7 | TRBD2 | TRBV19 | TGTGCCAGTAACGATAAGGGACTAGCGGGCAACTTCTACGAGCAGTACTTC | CASNDKGLAGNFYEQYF
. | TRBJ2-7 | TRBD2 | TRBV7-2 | TGTGCCAGCCCCCCCCAAGCGGGAGTTAACGACGAGCAGTACTTC | CASPPQAGVNDEQYF
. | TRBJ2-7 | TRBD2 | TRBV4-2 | TGTGCCAGCAGCCCCTCGGGCTGGGCTAGCGGGAGGTCCTACGAGCAGTACTTC | CASSPSGWASGRSYEQYF
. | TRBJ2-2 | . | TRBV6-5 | TGTGCCAGCAGTTACCTTGAGGACACCGGGGAGCTGTTTTTT | CASSYLEDTGELFF
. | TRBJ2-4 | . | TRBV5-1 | TGCGCCAGCAGCTTGGCTTTTGGAGGCATTCAGTACTTC | CASSLAFGGIQYF
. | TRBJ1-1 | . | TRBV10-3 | TGTGCCATCAGTGTTGGCGGATCGAACACTGAAGCTTTCTTT | CAISVGGSNTEAFF
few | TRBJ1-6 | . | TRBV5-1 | TGCGCCAGCAGCGTTAGACGGGATAATTCACCCCTCCACTTT | CASSVRRDNSPLHF
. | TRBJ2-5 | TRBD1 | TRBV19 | TGTGCCAGTAGTATCGACAGGGGAAGGGGAGAGACCCAGTACTTC | CASSIDRGRGETQYF
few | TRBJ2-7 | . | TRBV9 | TGTGCCAGCAGCGCCCGGGACTCAGGACGCGAGCAGTACTTC | CASSARDSGREQYF
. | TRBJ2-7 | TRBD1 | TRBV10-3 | TGTGCCATCAACCCGGGACAGGGTAGTCTCTACGAGCAGTACTTC | CAINPGQGSLYEQYF
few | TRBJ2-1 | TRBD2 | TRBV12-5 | TGTGCTAGTGGTTCGACCAGAGCGGGAGGGAGTTTTAATGAGCAGTTCTTC | CASGSTRAGGSFNEQFF
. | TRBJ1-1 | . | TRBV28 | TGTGCCAGCCCACCTGCGGGGGGAGGCACTGAAGCTTTCTTT | CASPPAGGGTEAFF
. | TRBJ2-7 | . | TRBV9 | TGTGCCAGCAGCGTTGGGGGGAGTGGGAACGAGCAGTACTTC | CASSVGGSGNEQYF
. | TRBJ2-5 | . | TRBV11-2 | TGTGCCAGTAGGAGGGTAGCAGAGACCCAGTACTTC | CASRRVAETQYF
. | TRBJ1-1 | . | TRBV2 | TGTGCCAGCAAGGGCTGGCAGGGGAACACTGAAGCTTTCTTT | CASKGWQGNTEAFF
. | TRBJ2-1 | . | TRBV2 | TGTGCCAGCAGAAGCCGGGACTCGAATTACAATGAGCAGTTCTTC | CASRSRDSNYNEQFF
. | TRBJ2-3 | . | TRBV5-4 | TGTGCCAGCAGCTTGGCCTCTCAGGGTACAGATACGCAGTATTTT | CASSLASQGTDTQYF
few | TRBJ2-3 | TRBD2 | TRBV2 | TGTGCCAGCAAGGGACTAGCGGGAGTAACAGATACGCAGTATTTT | CASKGLAGVTDTQYF
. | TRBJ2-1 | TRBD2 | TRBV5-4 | TGTGCCAGCAGCTTGGGTAGCGGGAGAGTCAATGAGCAGTTCTTC | CASSLGSGRVNEQFF
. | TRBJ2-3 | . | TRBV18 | TGTGCCAGCTCACCCCAGACACACACAGATACGCAGTATTTT | CASSPQTHTDTQYF
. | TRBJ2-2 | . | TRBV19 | TGTGCCAGTAGGCGCCGCCAAGGGACTTCCGGGGAGCTGTTTTTT | CASRRRQGTSGELFF
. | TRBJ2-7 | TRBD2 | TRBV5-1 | TGCGCCAGCAGCTTGGCCCAAACGGGGGGTACCTACGAGCAGTACTTC | CASSLAQTGGTYEQYF
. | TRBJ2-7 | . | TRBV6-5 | TGTGCCAGCAGTTCGGACTACTCCTACGAGCAGTACTTC | CASSSDYSYEQYF
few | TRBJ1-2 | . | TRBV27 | TGTGCCAGCAGTTTACGTGGCTACACCTTC | CASSLRGYTF
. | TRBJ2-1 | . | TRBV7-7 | TGTGCCAGCAGCTTAGCGAGCTCCGGCTCCTACAATGAGCAGTTCTTC | CASSLASSGSYNEQFF
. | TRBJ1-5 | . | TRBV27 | TGTGCCAGCCGACCAAACAGGTTTCTCAATCAGCCCCAGCATTTT | CASRPNRFLNQPQHF
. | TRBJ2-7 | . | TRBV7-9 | TGTGCCAGCAGCTTCCAAGCAGGTGTCGGGCAGTACTTC | CASSFQAGVGQYF
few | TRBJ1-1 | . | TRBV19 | TGTGCCAGTAGTACAGGGGAAGGGTGGGCTGAAGCTTTCTTT | CASSTGEGWAEAFF
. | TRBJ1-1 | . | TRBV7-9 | TGTGCCAGCAGCTTATATGGCCCCGGGGACACTGAAGCTTTCTTT | CASSLYGPGDTEAFF
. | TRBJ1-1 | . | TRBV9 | TGTGCCAGCAGCGGACAGAGCACTGAAGCTTTCTTT | CASSGQSTEAFF
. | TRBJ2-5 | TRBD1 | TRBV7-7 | TGTGCTAGCAGCGCTGACAGGGGGCGACTGGAGACCCAGTACTTC | CASSADRGRLETQYF
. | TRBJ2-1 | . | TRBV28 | TGTGCCAGCAGTTTACTCCGGGGAGTGTACTACAATGAGCAGTTCTTC | CASSLLRGVYYNEQFF
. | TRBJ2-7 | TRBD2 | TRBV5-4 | TGTGCCAGAAGCACCGCAAGCGGGGCCCTACCCGAGCAGTACTTC | CARSTASGALPEQYF
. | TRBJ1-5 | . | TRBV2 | TGTGCCAGCAACGGTGGAGGGAATCAGCCCCAGCATTTT | CASNGGGNQPQHF
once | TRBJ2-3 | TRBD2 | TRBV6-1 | TGTGCCAGCAGTTCAACTAGCGGGAGCAGGGATACGCAGTATTTT | CASSSTSGSRDTQYF
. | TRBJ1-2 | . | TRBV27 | TGTGCCAGCAGTTCCCTCGGGACATTTTATGGCTACACCTTC | CASSSLGTFYGYTF
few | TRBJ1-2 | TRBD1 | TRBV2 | TGTGCCAGCAGGGTGGACAGGGGTTATGGCTACACCTTC | CASRVDRGYGYTF
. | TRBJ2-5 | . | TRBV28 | TGTGCCAGCAGTTCACATGCGCCCGGAGGGACCCAGTACTTC | CASSSHAPGGTQYF
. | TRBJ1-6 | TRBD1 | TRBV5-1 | TGCGCCAGCAGCTCCACCAAGACAGGGGGTCGTAATTCACCCCTCCACTTT | CASSSTKTGGRNSPLHF
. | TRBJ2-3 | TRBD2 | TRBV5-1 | TGCGCCAGCAGCTTGCGGGGGATCGGACTAGCGGAGACTAGCACAGATACGCAGTATTTT | CASSLRGIGLAETSTDTQYF
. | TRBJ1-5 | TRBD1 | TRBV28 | TGTGCCAGCAGTGGGGACAGGGGCAATCAGCCCCAGCATTTT | CASSGDRGNQPQHF
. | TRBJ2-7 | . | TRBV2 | TGTGCCAGCAGTGAATGGTGGCCCGAGGTCGACGAGCAGTACTTC | CASSEWWPEVDEQYF
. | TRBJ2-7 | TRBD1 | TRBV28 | TGTGCCGGCAGTGGGGTCTGGGACAGCAACAACTTC | CAGSGVWDSNNF
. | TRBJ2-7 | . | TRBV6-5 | TGTGCCAGCGGCTTATACGAGCAGTACTTC | CASGLYEQYF
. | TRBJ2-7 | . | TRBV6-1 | TGTGCCAGCAGTGTCAGGGGTGAAAGCTCCTACGAGCAGTACTTC | CASSVRGESSYEQYF
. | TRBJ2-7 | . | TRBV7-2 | TGTGCCAGCAGCTCCATGCGGGATTTTTCCTACGAGCAGTACTTC | CASSSMRDFSYEQYF
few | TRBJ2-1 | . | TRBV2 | TGTGCCAGCAGTGAGGGGGCTGGTGAGCAGTTCTTC | CASSEGAGEQFF
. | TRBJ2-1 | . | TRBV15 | TGTGCCACCAGCAGAGATCCCCCGACAGGCATCACCTACAATGAGCAGTTCTTC | CATSRDPPTGITYNEQFF
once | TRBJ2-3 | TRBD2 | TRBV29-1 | TGCAGCGTTGGCCGCGGGAGGGGGGTAGATACGCAGTATTTT | CSVGRGRGVDTQYF
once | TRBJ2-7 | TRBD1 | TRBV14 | TGTGCCAGCAGCCTGCTACAGGGGTCGCTCTACGAGCAGTACTTC | CASSLLQGSLYEQYF
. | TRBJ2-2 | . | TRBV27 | TGTGCCAGCAGTTTAGAGGGTCCCGGGGAGCTGTTTTTT | CASSLEGPGELFF
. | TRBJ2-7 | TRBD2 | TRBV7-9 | TGTGCCAGCAGCGCCCAACGGGGACTAGCCTCGTACGAGCAGTACTTC | CASSAQRGLASYEQYF
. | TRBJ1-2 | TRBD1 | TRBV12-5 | TGTGCTAGCCGCCTCGGGACAGCTAACTATGGCTACACCTTC | CASRLGTANYGYTF
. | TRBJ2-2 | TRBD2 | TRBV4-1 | TGCGCCAGCAGCCAAGTCCGAGCGGGAGGGCCGAACGGGGAGCTGTTTTTT | CASSQVRAGGPNGELFF